Below, 26 T cell receptor beta chains from the same sample are listed, as sequenced in a study of PD-1 blockade in classical Hodgkin lymphoma. Stated time point: cycle 4 day 1 (C4D1), after 6 weeks of nivolumab. The patients all showed relapse after autologous stem cell transplantation, while their brentuximab vedotin exposure varied. Using magnetic negative selection, the CD4+ T cells were separated out of thawed PBMCs. The protocol was immunoSEQ multiplex PCR, while the TCRdb copy is restricted to in-frame clones and leaves out a portion. The data show roughly 30,000 clones, 80% to 90% seen once. The sequences come from CD4+ T cells from blood, collected before the fourth cycle of nivolumab. All receptors derive from a human donor with classical Hodgkin lymphoma.

The chain employs TRBV7-9 and TRBJ1-2; D might be TRBD1 (5 bases). The V gene's germline CDR1 is SEHNR and CDR2 FQNEAQ (reference sequence). V lost 7 bases and J lost 4, with 16 bases in between. The CDR3 loop spans 14 amino acids. CDR3 DNA: TGTGCCAGCATCCCGGAAAGGGGTAGCTATGGCTACACCTTC. Translated, it gives CASIPERGSYGYTF. The full variable domain, with the rest looked up from reference TRBV7-9 and TRBJ1-2, is DTGVSQNPRHKITKRGQNVTFRCDPISEHNRLYWYRQTLGQGPEFLTYFQNEAQLEKSRLLSDRFSAERPKGSFSTLEIQRTEQGDSAMYLCASIPERGSYGYTFGSGTRLTVV.

The chain couples TRBV6-6 to TRBJ1-2, with 9 bases aligning to TRBD1. This CDR3 is 13 amino acids long. The trim removed 6 bases at V and 4 bases at J, leaving 3 bases unmatched. Germline V CDR1 and CDR2: MNHNY, SVGAGI (reference sequence). The DNA for the CDR3 is TGTGCCAGCAGCCTGACAGGGGGCTATGGCTACACCTTC. Translated: CASSLTGGYGYTF.

The V and J genes are TRBV7-9 and TRBJ2-7; the match to TRBD2 covers 12 bases. This CDR3 spans 18 amino acids. The ends lost 1 base at V and 4 bases at J; junction bases unmatched: 11. Looked up from germline, CDR1 is SEHNR and CDR2 is FQNEAQ (reference sequence). The CDR3 reads CASSLGPTSGGRIYEQYF. The CDR3 nucleotides read TGTGCCAGCAGCTTAGGTCCGACTAGCGGGGGTCGAATATACGAGCAGTACTTC.

The chain carries TRBV28 and TRBJ2-7; a weak D match, TRBD1 (6 bases). The V and J ends lost 6 bases and 1 base respectively, with 13 bases between them. This CDR3 contains 14 residues. Germline CDR1 is MDHEN and CDR2 is SYDVKM. CDR3 bases: TGTGCCAGCAGCAAATTAACAGGGTCCTACGAGCAGTACTTC. Protein sequence: CASSKLTGSYEQYF.

In nucleotides, the CDR3 is TGTGCCAGCAGCCCGGGACAGGGAGGATCTGGCTACACCTTC. It encodes CASSPGQGGSGYTF. The V call is TRBV7-3, the J call TRBJ1-2, with 9 nucleotides matching TRBD1. The length of the CDR3 is 14 residues. V was clipped by 5 bases and J by 7 bases; unmatched bases: 8. Germline CDR1 SGHTA, CDR2 FQGTGA.

V gene TRBV5-6 combines with J gene TRBJ2-3; D is perhaps TRBD1 (6 bases). In germline, CDR1 is SGHDT, CDR2 YYEEEE. V was trimmed by 0 bases and J by 1 base, leaving 9 bases between them. The CDR3 sequence is 15 residues long. In nucleotides, the CDR3 is TGTGCCAGCAGCTTGGGTGGGGGCGGCACAGATACGCAGTATTTT. Its protein product is CASSLGGGGTDTQYF.

The chain has TRBV18 and TRBJ2-1, with a possible D match to TRBD2 (6 bases). There are 16 residues in the CDR3. The germline CDR1 and CDR2 sequences are KGHSH and LQKENI. Deletions cut 3 bases from V and 3 bases from J, with 15 bases between. The CDR3 loop is CASSPWAGLGYNEQFF. The CDR3 bases are TGTGCCAGCTCACCCTGGGCGGGGCTTGGCTACAATGAGCAGTTCTTC.

This clone was seen just once. CDR3 residues: CASSLEPGAAYEQYF. For the CDR3, the DNA is TGCGCCAGCAGCTTGGAACCGGGGGCCGCCTACGAGCAGTACTTC. J is TRBJ2-7 and V is TRBV5-1; D assignment may be TRBD1 or TRBD2 (6 bases each). This CDR3 region has 15 residues. Looked up from germline, CDR1 is SGHRS and CDR2 is YFSETQ. V was clipped by 0 bases and J by 2 bases, with 12 bases between them.

This chain uses TRBV28 with TRBJ1-4; no firm D call. This CDR3 contains 15 residues. Trimming took off 11 bases at V and 0 bases at J, with 16 bases between the two ends. Germline assignment: CDR1 MDHEN and CDR2 SYDVKM. This CDR3 reads CAGRKGSATNEKLFF. In DNA form, the CDR3 reads TGTGCCGGGCGAAAGGGTTCTGCAACTAATGAAAAACTGTTTTTT.

The chain links TRBV5-5 to TRBJ2-5; D may match TRBD1 or TRBD2 (5 bases each). The V and J ends lost 3 bases and 1 base respectively, with 13 bases between them. Germline CDR1 reads SGHKS; CDR2 reads YYEKEE (reference sequence). CDR3 length: 15 residues. CDR3 amino acids: CASSSVAGGQETQYF. The CDR3 region has the DNA TGTGCCAGCAGCTCCGTGGCTGGGGGCCAAGAGACCCAGTACTTC.

V and J are TRBV6-5 and TRBJ1-3; 8 nucleotides match TRBD1. The germline CDR1 and CDR2 sequences are MNHEY and SVGAGI. The CDR3 runs to 15 residues. The V gene end was trimmed by 2 bases and the J gene end by 4 bases; junction bases not matched to a gene: 4. The CDR3 is CASSYMTGVGNTIYF. The CDR3 region has the DNA TGTGCCAGCAGTTACATGACAGGGGTCGGAAACACCATATATTTT.

The chain combines TRBV9 with TRBJ2-1, with D hard to call. The CDR3 is 15 amino acids. Germline lookup yields CDR1 SGDLS and CDR2 YYNGEE. The germline V and J ends were trimmed by 0 bases and 0 bases, with 7 bases remaining between them. The CDR3 region is CASSVDLSSYNEQFF. The CDR3 nucleotides are TGTGCCAGCAGCGTAGATCTTAGCTCCTACAATGAGCAGTTCTTC.

This chain connects TRBV10-3 to TRBJ1-5; 7 positions match TRBD1. Germline V gene lookup returns CDR1 ENHRY and CDR2 SYGVKD. J lost 4 bases, V lost 7 bases, and 4 bases had no gene match. The CDR3 loop spans 13 amino acids. CDR3 nucleotides: TGTGCCATCAAGGGGGCCGTGAATCAGCCCCAGCATTTT. Protein: CAIKGAVNQPQHF.

This chain links TRBV5-1 with TRBJ2-7; 9 nucleotides match TRBD1. CDR1 and CDR2 from the germline V gene are SGHRS and YFSETQ. Trimming cost V 4 bases and J 1 base; bases outside gene matches: 3. The CDR3 is made up of 14 amino acids. The CDR3, as DNA: TGCGCCAGCAGCCATGGACAGGGGTCCTACGAGCAGTACTTC. The encoded protein is CASSHGQGSYEQYF.

The rearrangement uses TRBV25-1 and TRBJ1-1; D call uncertain. Per the germline V gene, CDR1 is MGHDK and CDR2 is SYGVNS. The CDR3 spans 14 residues. V dropped 1 base and J dropped 4 bases, with 10 bases sitting between them. The DNA of the CDR3 is TGTGCCAGCAGTGAATGGAGGGTTGGCACTGAAGCTTTCTTT. Its protein product is CASSEWRVGTEAFF.

The chain is built from TRBV5-1 and TRBJ1-4; D not certain. CDR3 length equals 15 residues. Trimming took 0 bases from V and 0 from J, leaving 6 bases between them. The germline V gene has CDR1 SGHRS and CDR2 YFSETQ. Here the CDR3 DNA reads TGCGCCAGCAGCTTGGGTGGGGCAACTAATGAAAAACTGTTTTTT. This gives the protein CASSLGGATNEKLFF.

The V gene is TRBV28, the J gene TRBJ1-1; unclear D gene. The CDR3 consists of 16 residues. The germline V gene has CDR1 MDHEN and CDR2 SYDVKM. V lost 4 bases to trimming and J lost 4 bases, with 19 bases between them. CDR3 amino acids: CASSSPPVGFATEAFF. The CDR3 nucleotides read TGTGCCAGCAGTTCACCCCCGGTCGGGTTCGCCACTGAAGCTTTCTTT.

The chain joins TRBV10-3 to TRBJ1-3; D unclear. The V end was cut by 3 bases, the J end by 0 bases, with 12 bases between. The V gene's germline CDR1 is ENHRY and CDR2 SYGVKD. This CDR3 is built from 16 residues. The CDR3 here is CAISDGQRISGNTIYF. The CDR3, as DNA: TGTGCCATCAGTGATGGTCAGCGGATCTCTGGAAACACCATATATTTT.

J is TRBJ1-1 and V is TRBV10-3, with D maybe TRBD1 (5 bases). Trimming pared 10 bases from V and 5 bases from J, leaving 14 bases between. The CDR3 runs 12 residues. Germline V gives CDR1 ENHRY, CDR2 SYGVKD. Here the CDR3 reads CATNVGETEAFF. CDR3 sequence (DNA): TGTGCCACCAATGTGGGGGAAACTGAAGCTTTCTTT.

CDR3 DNA: TGCGCCAGCAGCTGGCAAGGAGATACGCAGTATTTT. As protein: CASSWQGDTQYF. The chain combines TRBV5-1 with TRBJ2-3; D call uncertain. Trimming removed 3 bases at V and 5 bases at J, with 7 bases between. The CDR3 extends over 12 amino acids. CDR1 is SGHRS and CDR2 is YFSETQ in the germline V gene.

The gene calls are TRBV19 and TRBJ2-1, with no clear D. V was pared by 5 bases and J by 8 bases, with 7 bases between. This CDR3 spans 11 amino acids. CDR1 is LNHDA, CDR2 SQIVND, per germline (reference sequence). DNA of the CDR3: TGTGCCAGTAGTGATAGAGATGAGCAGTTCTTC. It translates to CASSDRDEQFF.

CDR3 nucleotide sequence: TGTGCCAGCAGTTCAACAGGGGTCGGAAACACCATATATTTT. As protein: CASSSTGVGNTIYF. The chain joins TRBV28 to TRBJ1-3; the match to TRBD1 covers 7 bases. CDR3 length: 14 residues. From germline, CDR1 is MDHEN and CDR2 SYDVKM. V lost 4 bases to trimming and J lost 4 bases; unmatched junction nucleotides: 4.

This clone was observed a single time. The chain combines TRBV19 with TRBJ1-5; possible D gene TRBD1, 5 bases. The CDR3 totals 14 residues. Trimming pared 5 bases from V and 5 bases from J, leaving 13 bases between. Germline V gene data show CDR1 as LNHDA and CDR2 as SQIVND (reference sequence). The CDR3 nucleotides read TGTGCCAGTAGTTTGACAGCCTCTGATCAGCCCCAGCATTTT. Its translation is CASSLTASDQPQHF. The full variable domain, in which reference TRBV19 and TRBJ1-5 provide the parts outside the CDR3, is DGGITQSPKYLFRKEGQNVTLSCEQNLNHDAMYWYRQDPGQGLRLIYYSQIVNDFQKGDIAEGYSVSREKKESFPLTVTSAQKNPTAFYLCASSLTASDQPQHFGDGTRLSIL.

In DNA form, the CDR3 reads TGCGCCAGCAGCTTGTTGGGCGACCGGAACTCTGGAAACACCATATATTTT. It codes for CASSLLGDRNSGNTIYF. The V and J genes are TRBV5-1 and TRBJ1-3; D unresolved. V dropped 1 base and J dropped 0 bases, with 14 bases sitting between them. Germline CDR1 is SGHRS and CDR2 is YFSETQ. The CDR3 sequence is 17 residues long.

The rearrangement joins TRBV7-2 to TRBJ2-1, with 8 bases that match TRBD1. Germline V gene lookup returns CDR1 SGHTA and CDR2 FQGNSA. CDR3 size: 15 residues. The V and J ends lost 5 bases and 2 bases, in that order; junction bases with no gene match: 5. The CDR3 reads CASSGDRSAYNEQFF. The CDR3 coding sequence is TGTGCCAGCAGCGGGGACAGGTCAGCCTACAATGAGCAGTTCTTC. Combining the CDR3 with reference TRBV7-2 and TRBJ2-1 gives the whole variable domain GAGVSQSPSNKVTEKGKDVELRCDPISGHTALYWYRQSLGQGLEFLIYFQGNSAPDKSGLPSDRFSAERTGGSVSTLTIQRTQQEDSAVYLCASSGDRSAYNEQFFGPGTRLTVL.

This sequence joins TRBV6-1 and TRBJ1-3, with D possibly being TRBD1 (5 bases). The CDR3 loop spans 17 amino acids. Germline CDR1 is MNHNS and CDR2 is SASEGT. V lost 3 bases and J 2 bases, leaving 17 bases between the germline ends. CDR3 amino acids: CASSEYQGALAGNTIYF. In DNA, the CDR3 is TGTGCCAGCAGTGAGTATCAGGGAGCCCTGGCTGGAAACACCATATATTTT.